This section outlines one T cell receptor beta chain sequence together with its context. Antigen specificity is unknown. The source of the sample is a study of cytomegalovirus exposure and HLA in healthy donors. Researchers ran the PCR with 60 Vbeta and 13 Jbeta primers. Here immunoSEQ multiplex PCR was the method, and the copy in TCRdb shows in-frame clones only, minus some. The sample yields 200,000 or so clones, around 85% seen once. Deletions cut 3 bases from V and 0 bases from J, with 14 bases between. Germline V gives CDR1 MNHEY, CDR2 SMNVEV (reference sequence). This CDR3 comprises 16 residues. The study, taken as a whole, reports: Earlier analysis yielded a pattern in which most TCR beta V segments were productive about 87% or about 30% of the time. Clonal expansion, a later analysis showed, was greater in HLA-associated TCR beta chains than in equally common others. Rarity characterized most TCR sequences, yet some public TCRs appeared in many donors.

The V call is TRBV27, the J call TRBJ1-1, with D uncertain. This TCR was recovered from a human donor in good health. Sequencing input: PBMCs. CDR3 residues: CASSLTPPDVNTEAFF. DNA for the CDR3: TGTGCCAGCAGTTTGACACCGCCCGATGTGAACACTGAAGCTTTCTTT.